The 2 T cell receptor beta chains below were found in one sample sequenced in a study of blood T cell repertoires in COVID-19. Produced via immunoSEQ multiplex PCR; TCRdb's table is partial and in-frame only. Of roughly 34,000 clones in the sample, about 90% are singletons; the top ten hold roughly a fifth. The sequencing sample was made of peripheral blood. The receptor set was obtained from a man older than 75 with acute or convalescent COVID-19.

The chain couples TRBV5-1 to TRBJ2-1, with D tentatively TRBD2 (6 bases). This CDR3 has 16 amino acids. Germline V CDR1 and CDR2: SGHRS, YFSETQ. Deletions cut 3 bases from V and 4 bases from J, with 17 bases between. CDR3: CASSYGDSGIYNEQFF. Written as DNA, the CDR3 is TGCGCCAGCAGCTATGGGGACTCAGGGATATACAATGAGCAGTTCTTC. The full variable domain, completed using reference TRBV5-1 and TRBJ2-1, is KAGVTQTPRYLIKTRGQQVTLSCSPISGHRSVSWYQQTPGQGLQFLFEYFSETQRNKGNFPGRFSGRQFSNSRSEMNVSTLELGDSALYLCASSYGDSGIYNEQFFGPGTRLTVL.

The chain couples TRBV2 to TRBJ1-1; maybe TRBD1 (6 bases). Germline loops: CDR1 SNHLY, CDR2 FYNNEI. Trimming took 6 bases from V and 0 from J, leaving 11 bases between them. The CDR3 sequence is 14 residues long. In nucleotides, the CDR3 is TGTGCCAGCAGGCAACAGGGCCTGAACACTGAAGCTTTCTTT. Amino acid sequence: CASRQQGLNTEAFF.